The clone carrying this T cell receptor beta chain showed up many times. Its target is unknown. The study used blood bank volunteers in Maryland, USA, as healthy controls. The record originates from a study of neurological immune-mediated disorders. Study-wide results and caveats: Patients with HTLV-1-associated myelopathy showed the most TCR clonal expansion. Those with multiple sclerosis showed the least, falling below healthy controls. There were no CDR3 amino acid sequences shared by expanded clones across subjects, a result suggesting private repertoires in all groups.

In TCRdb, the 5' RACE reads were re-called with MiXCR into one record per CDR3 protein. Found here are around 13,000 distinct CDR3 sequences, approximately 7.6% of them singletons; the top ten hold approximately 25%. What was sequenced was CD8+ T cells from blood. The clonotype originates from a woman between 40 and 55 years old in good health.

Here the CDR3 DNA reads TGTGCCAGCAGTTCCCCGGGACGGAACTACGAGCAGTACTTC. It is translated as CASSSPGRNYEQYF. The V gene is TRBV11-2, the J gene TRBJ2-7; D tentatively reads TRBD1 or TRBD2 (5 bases each). The CDR3 totals 14 residues. V lost 6 bases and J lost 3, with 15 bases in between. Looked up from germline, CDR1 is SGHAT and CDR2 is FQNNGV. The complete variable domain, with remaining parts taken from reference TRBV11-2 and TRBJ2-7, reads EAGVAQSPRYKIIEKRQSVAFWCNPISGHATLYWYQQILGQGPKLLIQFQNNGVVDDSQLPKDRFSAERLKGVDSTLKIQPAKLEDSAVYLCASSSPGRNYEQYFGPGTRLTVT.